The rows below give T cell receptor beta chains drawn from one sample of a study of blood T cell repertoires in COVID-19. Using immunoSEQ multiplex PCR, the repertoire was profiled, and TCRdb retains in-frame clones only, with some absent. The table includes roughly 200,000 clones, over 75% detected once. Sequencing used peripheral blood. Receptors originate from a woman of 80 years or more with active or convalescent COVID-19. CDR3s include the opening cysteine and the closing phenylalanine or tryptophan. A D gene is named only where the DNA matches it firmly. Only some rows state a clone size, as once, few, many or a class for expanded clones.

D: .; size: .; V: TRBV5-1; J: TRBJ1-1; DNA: TGCGCCAGCAGTCCTAGCTGGGTAGGCACTGAAGCTTTCTTT; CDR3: CASSPSWVGTEAFF
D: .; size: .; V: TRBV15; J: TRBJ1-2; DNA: TGTGCCACCAGCGGTAGACAGGTAATCCCACCTGGCTACACCTTC; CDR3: CATSGRQVIPPGYTF
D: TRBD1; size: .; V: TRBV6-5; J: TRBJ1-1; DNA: TGTGCCAGCGGCACTTCAGGGGGCACTGAAGCTTTCTTT; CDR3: CASGTSGGTEAFF
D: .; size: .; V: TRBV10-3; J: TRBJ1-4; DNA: TGTGCCATCAGGGGAGCAACTAATGAAAAACTGTTTTTT; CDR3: CAIRGATNEKLFF
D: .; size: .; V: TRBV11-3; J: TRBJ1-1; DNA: TGTGCCAGCAGCTTAGAAATGAGCACTGAAGCTTTCTTT; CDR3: CASSLEMSTEAFF
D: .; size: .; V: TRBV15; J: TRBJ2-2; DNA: TGTGCCACCAGCAGAGTTATGAACACCGGGGAGCTGTTTTTT; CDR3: CATSRVMNTGELFF
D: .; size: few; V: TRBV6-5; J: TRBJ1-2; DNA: TGTGCCAGCAGAACCCAGGGAGGTAGCTACACCTTC; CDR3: CASRTQGGSYTF
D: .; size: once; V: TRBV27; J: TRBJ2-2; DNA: TGTGCCAGCAGTTTTAGCCTGAACACCGGGGAGCTGTTTTTT; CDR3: CASSFSLNTGELFF
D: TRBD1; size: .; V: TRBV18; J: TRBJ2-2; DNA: TGTGCCAGCTCACAAAGGGGGACAGCGAACACCGGGGAGCTGTTTTTT; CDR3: CASSQRGTANTGELFF
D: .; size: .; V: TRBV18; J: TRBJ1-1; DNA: TGTGCCAGCTCACCCAAGCGGGAGATTGAAGCTTTCTTT; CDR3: CASSPKREIEAFF
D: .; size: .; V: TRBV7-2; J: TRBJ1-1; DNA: TGTGCCAGCAGCTTAGGAGGAGCGATCCCTCGCTCCACCTTT; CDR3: CASSLGGAIPRSTF
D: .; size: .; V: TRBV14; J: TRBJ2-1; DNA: TGTGCCAGCAGCCAAGAAGGGGGATTTTGGTACAATGAGCAGTTCTTC; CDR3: CASSQEGGFWYNEQFF
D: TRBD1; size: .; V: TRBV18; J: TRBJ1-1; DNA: TGTGCCAGCTCACCCCTAGGACAGGGCACTGAAGCTTTCTTT; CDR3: CASSPLGQGTEAFF
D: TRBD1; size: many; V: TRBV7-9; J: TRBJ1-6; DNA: TGTGCCAGCAGCTGGGACAGGGCCGGAAGAACCTATAATTCACCCCTCCACTTT; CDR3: CASSWDRAGRTYNSPLHF
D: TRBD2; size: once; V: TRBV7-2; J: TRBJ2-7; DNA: TGTGCCAGCAGCCCTCCTAGCGGGGGGGCCGGCGAGCAGTACTTC; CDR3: CASSPPSGGAGEQYF
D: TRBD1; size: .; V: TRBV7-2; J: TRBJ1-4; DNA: TGTGCCAGCAGCATTACAGGGGAGAATGAAAAACTGTTTTTT; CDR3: CASSITGENEKLFF